Each of the 9 T cell receptor beta chains below was sequenced from the same sample in a study of identical twins. TCRdb recomputed calls from the 5' RACE reads with MiXCR, one row per CDR3 protein. The sample contains hundreds of thousands of distinct CDR3 sequences, around 6% of which appear only once. Sample: naive T cells sorted from blood. The source of these receptors is a man between 18 and 35 years old in good health.

The genes are TRBV2 and TRBJ2-1; D not certain. V shed 6 bases and J shed 15 bases, with 18 bases lying between them. This CDR3 is built from 12 residues. Per germline, CDR1 SNHLY and CDR2 FYNNEI. CDR3 DNA: TGTGCCAGCAGGCCCGACTCTGTTTGGCTGTTCTTC. Translation: CASRPDSVWLFF.

This clonotype was recorded at least ten times. The chain couples TRBV20-1 to TRBJ2-5, with a weak D call TRBD1 (6 bases). This CDR3 contains 16 residues. V dropped 3 bases and J dropped 2 bases, with 19 bases sitting between them. Germline V CDR1 and CDR2: DFQATT, SNEGSKA (reference sequence). In DNA form, the CDR3 reads TGCAGTGCTAGGGGCCCGTTAGGGGGAAGACAAGAGACCCAGTACTTC. This translates into CSARGPLGGRQETQYF.

This clonotype was seen a few times. This rearrangement joins TRBV11-1 to TRBJ1-2, with D possibly being TRBD1 (6 bases). The CDR3 extends over 18 amino acids. V was cut by 5 bases and J by 1 base, with 23 bases left in between. Germline CDR1 reads SGHAT; CDR2 reads FQDESV (reference sequence). For the CDR3, the DNA is TGTGCCAGCAGCCCGATTCCCTTCGACAGGCGCATTAACTATGGCTACACCTTC. Translating gives CASSPIPFDRRINYGYTF.

This clonotype was detected ten times or more. The rearrangement uses TRBV28 and TRBJ2-4; tentative D call: TRBD2 (6 bases). Trimming removed 4 bases at V and 0 bases at J, with 10 bases between. CDR3 size: 15 residues. Looked up from germline, CDR1 is MDHEN and CDR2 is SYDVKM. Written as DNA, the CDR3 is TGTGCCAGCAGTTCGGGACTTATAGCCAAAAACATTCAGTACTTC. It encodes CASSSGLIAKNIQYF.

The chain is built from TRBV4-2 and TRBJ2-1, with 9 bases fitting TRBD2. The ends lost 1 base at V and 8 bases at J; junction bases unmatched: 12. This CDR3 is built from 17 residues. The V gene's germline CDR1 is LGHNA and CDR2 YNFKEQ. The CDR3 region has the DNA TGTGCCAGCAGCCAAGGCAGAGGTAGCGGGAGTATGGATGAGCAGTTCTTC. This gives the protein CASSQGRGSGSMDEQFF.

This clonotype was detected only a few times. The chain is built from TRBV15 and TRBJ2-5; TRBD1 aligns across 7 bases. The CDR3 runs to 16 residues. The V gene's germline CDR1 is LNHNV and CDR2 YYDKDF (reference sequence). The J segment lost 0 bases and the V segment lost 4 bases, leaving 8 bases of the junction unmatched. The CDR3 sequence is CATSTTGRGYQETQYF. In nucleotides, the CDR3 is TGTGCCACCAGCACAACGGGCAGGGGGTACCAAGAGACCCAGTACTTC.

V usage is TRBV28 and J usage is TRBJ2-5; D tentatively fits TRBD1 or TRBD2 (5 bases each). Trimming left V 4 bases short and J 5 bases short, with 14 bases between. Germline values: CDR1 MDHEN, CDR2 SYDVKM. The CDR3 extends over 14 amino acids. The CDR3 DNA reads as TGTGCCAGCAGTTCCCCCCTGGGGGAGGAGACCCAGTACTTC. Translating gives CASSSPLGEETQYF.

The table lists this clonotype with a few counts. V usage is TRBV5-1 and J usage is TRBJ1-1; D is unclear. This CDR3 spans 15 amino acids. Trimming removed 0 bases at V and 0 bases at J, with 9 bases between. CDR1 and CDR2 from the germline V gene are SGHRS and YFSETQ. CDR3 coding DNA: TGCGCCAGCAGCTTGGAGGCACAGTTGAACACTGAAGCTTTCTTT. Amino acids: CASSLEAQLNTEAFF.

This clonotype occurred many times. The rearrangement uses TRBV2 and TRBJ2-1, with TRBD2 identical over 13 bases. V lost 7 bases to trimming and J lost 9 bases; unmatched junction nucleotides: 9. CDR3 length: 15 residues. Germline V gives CDR1 SNHLY, CDR2 FYNNEI. CDR3 loop: CASTPTSGRPTEQFF. The CDR3, as DNA: TGTGCCAGCACCCCGACTAGCGGGAGGCCTACTGAGCAGTTCTTC. Drawing the rest from reference TRBV2 and TRBJ2-1, the complete variable domain is EPEVTQTPSHQVTQMGQEVILRCVPISNHLYFYWYRQILGQKVEFLVSFYNNEISEKSEIFDDQFSVERPDGSNFTLKIRSTKLEDSAMYFCASTPTSGRPTEQFFGPGTRLTVL.